Listed here are 18 T cell receptor beta chains from one sample, sequenced in a study of regulatory T cells in long-lasting Graves disease. iRepertoire HTBI primers and Arm-PCR of CDR3 regions built TCR beta libraries. MiXCR, run by TCRdb on the multiplex PCR reads, gives a single entry per CDR3 protein. The repertoire holds approximately 300,000 distinct CDR3 sequences, with 18% as singletons. Time point here: newly diagnosed GD, antithyroid drugs for less than 3 months. Generation of the TCR library employed RNA extracted from PBMCs. The sample in question was peripheral blood mononuclear cells (PBMCs), obtained at new diagnosis, from a patient treated with antithyroid drugs. These receptors originate from a female donor with Graves disease.

This clonotype was counted many times. The chain links TRBV20-1 to TRBJ1-6, with 9 bases matching TRBD1. This CDR3 region has 14 residues. J was trimmed by 8 bases and V by 3 bases; bases with no gene match: 5. Per the germline V gene, CDR1 is DFQATT and CDR2 is SNEGSKA (reference sequence). Here the CDR3 reads CSASPGQGDSPLHF. The CDR3 DNA sequence: TGCAGTGCTAGCCCGGGACAGGGAGATTCACCCCTCCACTTT.

This clonotype was recorded at least ten times. The chain recombines TRBV2 with TRBJ2-3; D is possibly TRBD1 or TRBD2 (5 bases each). V dropped 4 bases and J dropped 4 bases, with 18 bases sitting between them. Germline V gene lookup returns CDR1 SNHLY and CDR2 FYNNEI. The CDR3 length is 16 residues. The CDR3: CASSVDWGFDADTQYF. CDR3 nucleotides: TGTGCCAGCAGTGTAGATTGGGGGTTCGATGCAGATACGCAGTATTTT.

There are many counts of this clonotype. The V and J genes are TRBV7-3 and TRBJ2-1, with a tentative D call TRBD1 (6 bases). Between the trimmed V and J ends, which lost 5 bases and 2 bases, there was a span of 10 bases. Germline V gives CDR1 SGHTA, CDR2 FQGTGA. The CDR3 has 14 amino acids. The CDR3 loop is CASSLQGAYNEQFF. The CDR3, as DNA: TGTGCCAGCAGCCTACAGGGAGCCTACAATGAGCAGTTCTTC.

The J gene is TRBJ2-7, the V gene TRBV20-1; no clear D. Germline V gene lookup returns CDR1 DFQATT and CDR2 SNEGSKA (reference sequence). The V end lost 1 base, the J end lost 6 bases, and 7 bases lay between the germline ends. The CDR3 is 11 amino acids. The CDR3 coding sequence is TGCAGTGCTAGAGTATTCGGCGAGCAGTACTTC. The encoded protein is CSARVFGEQYF.

The chain combines TRBV7-2 with TRBJ2-7, with 8 nucleotides matching TRBD2. V trimming: 6 bases; J trimming: 9 bases; junction bases outside the gene matches: 7. CDR1 and CDR2 (germline): SGHTA, FQGNSA. The CDR3 sequence is 12 residues long. The CDR3 sequence is CASRPSGGGQYF. The CDR3 DNA is TGTGCCAGCAGACCGTCGGGGGGGGGGCAGTACTTC.

This clonotype was counted ten times or more. The chain carries TRBV6-5 and TRBJ2-1; TRBD2 might be the D (5 bases). The V end was cut by 2 bases, the J end by 8 bases, with 7 bases between. Germline lookup yields CDR1 MNHEY and CDR2 SVGAGI. The CDR3 consists of 12 residues. In DNA, the CDR3 is TGTGCCAGCAGTTACGACGGGGATGAGCAGTTCTTC. It codes for CASSYDGDEQFF.

There are many counts of this clonotype. Sequence at one end of the junction differs from germline and may be a read error. CDR3 region: CASSRTRDLADTQYF. The CDR3 bases are TGCGCCAGCAGCCGAACCCGGGACTTAGCAGATACGCAGTATTTT. The rearrangement joins TRBV11-2 to TRBJ2-3; D is perhaps TRBD2 (6 bases). Per the germline V gene, CDR1 is SGHAT and CDR2 is FQNNGV. There are 15 residues in the CDR3.

This clonotype was seen at least ten times. The V call is TRBV12-3 or TRBV12-4, the J call TRBJ2-1, with 10 bases aligning to TRBD1. The CDR3 length is 18 residues. With 5 bases clipped from V and 6 bases from J, the junction kept 16 bases outside the gene matches. The CDR3 nucleotides are TGTGCCAGCAGTCGACCCCGGACAGGGGGGATTTCGGGCAATGAGCAGTTCTTC. Its protein product is CASSRPRTGGISGNEQFF.

Only one count was recorded for this clonotype. J is TRBJ1-3 and V is TRBV19; 7 nucleotides match TRBD1. V was clipped by 6 bases and J by 0 bases; unmatched bases: 5. Per germline, CDR1 LNHDA and CDR2 SQIVND (reference sequence). The CDR3 extends over 15 amino acids. The CDR3 DNA reads TGTGCCAGTAGCAAAGGGACAGCCTCTGGAAACACCATATATTTT. This gives the protein CASSKGTASGNTIYF.

This clonotype turned up a few times. The V gene is TRBV4-2, the J gene TRBJ2-2, with 9 bases identical to TRBD2. The CDR3 sequence is 17 residues long. With V trimmed by 0 bases and J by 6 bases, 8 bases remained unmatched. The germline gives CDR1 LGHNA, CDR2 YNFKEQ. The CDR3 DNA sequence: TGTGCCAGCAGCCAAGATGAGAATAGCGGGAGTTCCGGGGAGCTGTTTTTT. It specifies CASSQDENSGSSGELFF.

V usage is TRBV11-3 and J usage is TRBJ2-5; unclear D gene. CDR3 length: 12 residues. Per germline, CDR1 SGHNT and CDR2 YENEEA. The V gene lost 7 bases and the J gene lost 5 bases, with 11 bases spanning the gap. The CDR3 loop is CASNQWGETQYF. CDR3 DNA sequence: TGTGCCAGCAACCAATGGGGTGAGACCCAGTACTTC.

On this clonotype itself: This may stem from a read error, because a much larger clone lies one nucleotide away. Since the CDR3 does not end with the conserved phenylalanine or tryptophan, this likely comes from a read error. V and J are TRBV7-2 and TRBJ2-5; TRBD2 is a possible D gene (5 bases). Deletions cut 5 bases from V and 5 bases from J, with 12 bases between. CDR3 length: 13 residues. Germline assignment: CDR1 SGHTA and CDR2 FQGNSA. The CDR3 DNA reads as TGTGCCAGCAGCCCGAGGGATTTGGAGACCCAGTACCTC. Its translation is CASSPRDLETQYL.

The rearrangement joins TRBV5-4 to TRBJ2-1; D remains ambiguous. The length of the CDR3 is 14 residues. Looked up from germline, CDR1 is SGHNT and CDR2 is YYREEE (reference sequence). The V and J ends lost 0 bases and 7 bases respectively, with 11 bases between them. CDR3 sequence: CASSLGGLGNEQFF. For the CDR3, the DNA is TGTGCCAGCAGCTTGGGGGGTCTAGGGAATGAGCAGTTCTTC.

The CDR3 DNA sequence: TGTGCCAGCAGTTGGGGCAGCGGAAGTGGCTACACCTTC. Translated, it gives CASSWGSGSGYTF. The V and J genes are TRBV11-2 and TRBJ1-2, with a tentative D call TRBD1 (5 bases). Trimming shortened V by 6 bases and J by 7 bases, and 15 bases separated the two germline ends. Germline CDR1 and CDR2: SGHAT and FQNNGV. CDR3 length: 13 amino acids.

This clonotype turned up a few times. The gene calls are TRBV18 and TRBJ2-2; 8 positions agree with TRBD1. The CDR3 spans 17 residues. After removal of 2 bases from V and 5 bases from J, the junction contained 10 bases not matched to a gene. Per the germline V gene, CDR1 is KGHSH and CDR2 is LQKENI. The CDR3 here is CASSPSHRGFGTGELFF. In DNA form, the CDR3 reads TGTGCCAGCTCACCAAGCCACAGGGGGTTCGGAACCGGGGAGCTGTTTTTT. The full variable domain, in which reference TRBV18 and TRBJ2-2 provide the parts outside the CDR3, is NAGVMQNPRHLVRRRGQEARLRCSPMKGHSHVYWYRQLPEEGLKFMVYLQKENIIDESGMPKERFSAEFPKEGPSILRIQQVVRGDSAAYFCASSPSHRGFGTGELFFGEGSRLTVL.

This clonotype showed up just a few times. The rearrangement uses TRBV20-1 and TRBJ2-1; 12 bases fit TRBD2. The CDR3 consists of 15 residues. Germline V gene lookup returns CDR1 DFQATT and CDR2 SNEGSKA (reference sequence). The V segment lost 6 bases and the J segment 8 bases; nucleotides outside the gene matches: 11. The DNA for the CDR3 is TGCAGTGCAAACCCTAGCGGGAGGGCTAGCGATGAGCAGTTCTTC. Encoded protein: CSANPSGRASDEQFF.

This clonotype came up many times. This chain connects TRBV28 to TRBJ1-2; 8 positions agree with TRBD1. CDR3 length: 14 residues. V was clipped by 6 bases and J by 4 bases; unmatched bases: 7. Per germline, CDR1 MDHEN and CDR2 SYDVKM. CDR3 amino acids: CASRGTGYSYGYTF. CDR3 nucleotides: TGTGCCAGCAGGGGGACAGGTTATTCCTATGGCTACACCTTC.

This clonotype appeared many times. The chain joins TRBV28 to TRBJ2-7; D is undetermined. Trimming pared 5 bases from V and 4 bases from J, leaving 18 bases between. The CDR3 runs 15 residues. Germline CDR1 MDHEN, CDR2 SYDVKM. DNA of the CDR3: TGTGCCAGCAGTAGTTCCCTCATCGATTATTACGAGCAGTACTTC. This codes for CASSSSLIDYYEQYF.